Sequencing of this T cell receptor (beta chain) was carried out in a study of cytomegalovirus exposure and HLA in healthy donors. Looking at the study overall: Across 300 to 400 genotyped donors, just over 80% landed in the Caucasian-associated ancestry cluster.

The PCR was carried out with 60 Vbeta primers and 13 Jbeta primers. Sequencing used immunoSEQ multiplex PCR; TCRdb keeps in-frame clones, though not all of them. The data show more than 85,000 clones, more than 75% seen once. The CDR3 is made up of 15 amino acids. The germline V gene has CDR1 SNHLY and CDR2 FYNNEI. The junction had 7 bases not matched to a gene; V was cut back by 3 bases and J by 5 bases. Concerning this clone: Its antigen is still unknown.

Study outcomes and limitations: Earlier analysis yielded a pattern in which most TCR beta V segments were productive about 90% or about 30% of the time.

The receptor comes from a woman in her forties or fifties in good health and CMV-seropositive. Specimen: PBMCs. The chain combines TRBV2 with TRBJ2-3; 8 bases align to TRBD2. The CDR3 bases are TGTGCCAGCAGTGAGAGAAGGCTAGCGGGAGATACGCAGTATTTT. It is translated as CASSERRLAGDTQYF.